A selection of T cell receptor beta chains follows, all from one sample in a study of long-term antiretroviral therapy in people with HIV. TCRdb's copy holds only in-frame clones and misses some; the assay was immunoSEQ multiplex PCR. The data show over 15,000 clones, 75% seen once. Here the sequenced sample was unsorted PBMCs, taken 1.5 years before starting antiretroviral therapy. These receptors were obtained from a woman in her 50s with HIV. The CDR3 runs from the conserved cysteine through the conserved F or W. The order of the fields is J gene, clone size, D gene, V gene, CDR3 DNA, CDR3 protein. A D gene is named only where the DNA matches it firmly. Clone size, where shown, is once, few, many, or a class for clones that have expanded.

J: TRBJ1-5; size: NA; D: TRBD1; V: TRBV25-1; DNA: TGTGCCAGCAGTGAAGATACAGGGGATCAGCCCCAGCATTTT; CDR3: CASSEDTGDQPQHF
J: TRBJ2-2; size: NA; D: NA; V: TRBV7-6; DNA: TGTGCCAGCAGCTCGATGGACTCCCCCGGGGAGCTGTTTTTT; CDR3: CASSSMDSPGELFF
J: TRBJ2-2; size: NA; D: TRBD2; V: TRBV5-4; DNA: TGTGCCAGCAGCTTGGGGGGGGGAAGGACCGGGGAGCTGTTTTTT; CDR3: CASSLGGGRTGELFF
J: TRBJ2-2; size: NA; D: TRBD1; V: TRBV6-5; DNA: TGTGCCAGCAGTTACTACAGGGGAAGCACCGGGGAGCTGTTTTTT; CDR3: CASSYYRGSTGELFF
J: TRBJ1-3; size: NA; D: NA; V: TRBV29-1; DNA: TGCAGCGTGAGGGCCTTCTCTGGAAACACCATATATTTT; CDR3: CSVRAFSGNTIYF
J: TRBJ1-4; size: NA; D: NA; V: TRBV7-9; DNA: TGTGCCAGCAGCTCAGACCGATGGGGAAGTGAAAAACTGTTTTTT; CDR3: CASSSDRWGSEKLFF
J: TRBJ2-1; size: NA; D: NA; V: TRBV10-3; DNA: TGTGCCATCAGTGAGTCGAGTGTTGGACGGACGATCGGTGAGCAGTTCTTC; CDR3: CAISESSVGRTIGEQFF
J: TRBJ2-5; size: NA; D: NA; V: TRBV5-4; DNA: TGTGCCAGCAGCTTGGGTGGGACGGGCCAAGAGACCCAGTACTTC; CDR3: CASSLGGTGQETQYF
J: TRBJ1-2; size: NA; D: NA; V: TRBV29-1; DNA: TGCAGCGTTGAAGTTGAGAACTCCCGAAGGAACTATGGCTACACCTTC; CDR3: CSVEVENSRRNYGYTF
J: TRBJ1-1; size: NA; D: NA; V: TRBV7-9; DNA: TGTGCCAGCAGCTCTGTGTACCGGGAGAACACTGAAGCTTTCTTT; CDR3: CASSSVYRENTEAFF
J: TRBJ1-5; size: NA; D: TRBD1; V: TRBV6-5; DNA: TGTGCCAGCAGTTTACAGGGGGGACGCAATCAGCCCCAGCATTTT; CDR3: CASSLQGGRNQPQHF
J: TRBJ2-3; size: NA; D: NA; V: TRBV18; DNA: TGTGCCAGCTCACCTCAAGATACGCAGTATTTT; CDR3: CASSPQDTQYF
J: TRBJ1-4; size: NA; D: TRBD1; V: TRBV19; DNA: TGTGCCAGTACTAATCGGAGGGGGCTCGCAACTAATGAAAAACTGTTTTTT; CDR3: CASTNRRGLATNEKLFF
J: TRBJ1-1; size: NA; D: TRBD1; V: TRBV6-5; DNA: TGTGCCAGCAGTTTAAACAGGGGGCGCACTGAAGCTTTCTTT; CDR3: CASSLNRGRTEAFF
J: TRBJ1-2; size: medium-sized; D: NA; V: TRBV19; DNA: TGTGCCAGTAGTCCTGGCAGGGTCTATGGCTACACCTTC; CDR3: CASSPGRVYGYTF
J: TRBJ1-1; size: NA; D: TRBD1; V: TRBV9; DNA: TGTGCCAGCAGCGTCACAGGGGACGGTGAAGCTTTCTTT; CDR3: CASSVTGDGEAFF
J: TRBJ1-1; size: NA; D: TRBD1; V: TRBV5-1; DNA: TGCGCCAGCAGCTCGGGACAGGGTAGGACTGAAGCTTTCTTT; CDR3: CASSSGQGRTEAFF